Each of the 5 T cell receptor beta chains below was sequenced from the same sample in a study of cytomegalovirus exposure and HLA in healthy donors. In the PCR, 60 Vbeta and 13 Jbeta primers were used. Clones were read by immunoSEQ multiplex PCR, and TCRdb kept only the in-frame ones, dropping some. The profile shows roughly 73,000 clones, about 75% of them singletons. Sequenced sample: PBMCs. These receptors originate from a man between 65 and 79 years old in good health and CMV-seronegative.

The chain employs TRBV6-5 and TRBJ2-2, with D unclear. In germline, CDR1 is MNHEY, CDR2 SVGAGI. Trimming shortened V by 4 bases and J by 1 base, and 4 bases separated the two germline ends. CDR3 size: 13 residues. The CDR3, as DNA: TGTGCCAGCAGTTCCAGGAACACCGGGGAGCTGTTTTTT. Protein product: CASSSRNTGELFF.

The chain is built from TRBV19 and TRBJ2-1; maybe TRBD1 (6 bases). Deletions cut 4 bases from V and 2 bases from J, with 15 bases between. The CDR3 is 16 residues long. Germline V gene lookup returns CDR1 LNHDA and CDR2 SQIVND (reference sequence). The CDR3 here is CASSRTRQEPYNEQFF. The CDR3 nucleotides are TGTGCCAGTAGTAGAACCAGACAGGAGCCCTACAATGAGCAGTTCTTC.

The V gene is TRBV6-5, the J gene TRBJ1-2; 11 bases are shared with TRBD1. Germline V gives CDR1 MNHEY, CDR2 SVGAGI. Trimming cost V 6 bases and J 2 bases; bases outside gene matches: 2. The CDR3 consists of 14 residues. CDR3 sequence (DNA): TGTGCCAGCAGGAGGGACAGGGGGAACTATGGCTACACCTTC. It specifies CASRRDRGNYGYTF.

This sequence joins TRBV6-5 and TRBJ2-1, with D maybe TRBD2 (6 bases). This CDR3 comprises 15 residues. Germline loops: CDR1 MNHEY, CDR2 SVGAGI. The germline V and J ends were trimmed by 2 bases and 6 bases, with 14 bases remaining between them. The CDR3 loop is CASSYNRRGGNEQFF. In nucleotides, the CDR3 is TGTGCCAGCAGTTACAACCGAAGGGGAGGCAATGAGCAGTTCTTC.

The chain is built from TRBV6-5 and TRBJ2-3; maybe TRBD1 (6 bases). This CDR3 has 15 residues. In germline, CDR1 is MNHEY, CDR2 SVGAGI. The V end lost 5 bases, the J end lost 1 base, and 13 bases lay between the germline ends. The CDR3 coding sequence is TGTGCCAGCAGTGTACAGGGATTCCGCACAGATACGCAGTATTTT. This sequence encodes CASSVQGFRTDTQYF.